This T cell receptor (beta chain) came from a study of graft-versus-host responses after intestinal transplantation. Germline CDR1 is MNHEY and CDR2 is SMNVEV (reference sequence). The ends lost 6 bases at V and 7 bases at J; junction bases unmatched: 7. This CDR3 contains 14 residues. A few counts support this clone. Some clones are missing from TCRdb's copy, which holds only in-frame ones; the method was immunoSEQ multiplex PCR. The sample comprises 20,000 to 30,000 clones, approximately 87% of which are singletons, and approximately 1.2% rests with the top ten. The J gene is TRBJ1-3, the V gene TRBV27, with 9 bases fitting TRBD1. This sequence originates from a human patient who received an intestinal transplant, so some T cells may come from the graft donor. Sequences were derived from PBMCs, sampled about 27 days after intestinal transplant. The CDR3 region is CASSFTGGSNTIYF. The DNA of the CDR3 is TGTGCCAGCAGCTTCACAGGGGGCTCGAACACCATATATTTT.